The rows below give T cell receptor beta chains drawn from one sample of a study of T cell responses to AZD1222 COVID-19 vaccine. Profiled with immunoSEQ multiplex PCR; TCRdb holds only in-frame clones, not every one. The table includes around 140,000 clones, more than 85% detected once. Sequencing was performed on peripheral blood, taken 28 days after the second AZD1222 dose. These receptors originate from an adult who received the AZD1222 COVID-19 vaccine. The CDR3 runs from the conserved cysteine through the conserved F or W. A D gene is named only where the DNA matches it firmly. Rows give clone size only sometimes, using once, few, many, or a class for an expanded clone.

clone_size: -
j_call: TRBJ1-4
v_call: TRBV6-5
d_call: -
cdr3_nt: TGTGCCAGCAGTTACGGGGCAGGCAACAATGAAAAACTGTTTTTT
cdr3_aa: CASSYGAGNNEKLFF

clone_size: once
j_call: TRBJ1-2
v_call: TRBV11-2
d_call: -
cdr3_nt: TGTGCCAGCAGCTTAGTTCTGCGGCTGAGCTATGGCTACACCTTC
cdr3_aa: CASSLVLRLSYGYTF

clone_size: once
j_call: TRBJ2-2
v_call: TRBV24-1
d_call: -
cdr3_nt: TGTGCCACCAGTCCCGCAAGCGACACCGGGGAGCTGTTTTTT
cdr3_aa: CATSPASDTGELFF

clone_size: -
j_call: TRBJ1-2
v_call: TRBV18
d_call: -
cdr3_nt: TGTGCCAGCTCACCACCGGGGGCCGCGAAGGGTACTTTAGGCTACACCTTC
cdr3_aa: CASSPPGAAKGTLGYTF

clone_size: -
j_call: TRBJ1-1
v_call: TRBV30
d_call: -
cdr3_nt: TGTGCCTGGATATGGGGGAACACTGAAGCTTTCTTT
cdr3_aa: CAWIWGNTEAFF

clone_size: -
j_call: TRBJ1-5
v_call: TRBV30
d_call: -
cdr3_nt: TGTGCCTGGACCGAGTCCCCAGCGGGACAGCCCCAGCATTTT
cdr3_aa: CAWTESPAGQPQHF

clone_size: once
j_call: TRBJ1-2
v_call: TRBV18
d_call: -
cdr3_nt: TGTGCCAGCTCACCGGAACGGGCCCCAGTCGGTGGCTACACCTTC
cdr3_aa: CASSPERAPVGGYTF

clone_size: -
j_call: TRBJ2-1
v_call: TRBV27
d_call: TRBD2
cdr3_nt: TGTGCCAGCAGTTTAGGGACTATGGATTACAATGAGCAGTTCTTC
cdr3_aa: CASSLGTMDYNEQFF

clone_size: -
j_call: TRBJ1-6
v_call: TRBV10-2
d_call: -
cdr3_nt: TGCGCCAGCAGTGTCAGGGTGGATTCACCCCTCCACTTT
cdr3_aa: CASSVRVDSPLHF

clone_size: -
j_call: TRBJ1-6
v_call: TRBV28
d_call: -
cdr3_nt: TGTGCCAGCAGTTCGGACACCCTTACTCACTTT
cdr3_aa: CASSSDTLTHF

clone_size: once
j_call: TRBJ2-1
v_call: TRBV5-1
d_call: -
cdr3_nt: TGCGCCAGCAGCTTGTCAAGCGGCACCTACAATGAGCAGTTCTTC
cdr3_aa: CASSLSSGTYNEQFF

clone_size: -
j_call: TRBJ2-2
v_call: TRBV6-5
d_call: -
cdr3_nt: TGTGCCAGCAGAGGGCTCATCACCGGGGAGCTGTTTTTT
cdr3_aa: CASRGLITGELFF

clone_size: -
j_call: TRBJ1-5
v_call: TRBV14
d_call: TRBD1
cdr3_nt: TGTGCCAGCAGCCAACTACCTCTTAGGACAGGGGGATCGAATCAGCCCCAGCATTTT
cdr3_aa: CASSQLPLRTGGSNQPQHF

clone_size: -
j_call: TRBJ1-5
v_call: TRBV29-1
d_call: -
cdr3_nt: TGCAGCGTTGCGGGACAAGACAATCAGCCCCAGCATTTT
cdr3_aa: CSVAGQDNQPQHF

clone_size: medium-sized
j_call: TRBJ2-1
v_call: TRBV6-4
d_call: TRBD2
cdr3_nt: TGTGCCAGCAGTGACGGGCGGGAGAGGAATGAGCAGTTCTTC
cdr3_aa: CASSDGRERNEQFF

clone_size: -
j_call: TRBJ2-2
v_call: TRBV24-1
d_call: TRBD1
cdr3_nt: TGTGCCACCAGTGAGTCCTGGACAGGGGGAACCGGGGAGCTGTTTTTT
cdr3_aa: CATSESWTGGTGELFF

clone_size: once
j_call: TRBJ2-5
v_call: TRBV5-6
d_call: -
cdr3_nt: TGTGCCAGCAGCTGGTACCAAGAGACCCAGTACTTC
cdr3_aa: CASSWYQETQYF

clone_size: -
j_call: TRBJ2-3
v_call: TRBV10-3
d_call: TRBD2
cdr3_nt: TGTGCCATAAGGTGGCGGGAGTTGGATACGCAGTATTTT
cdr3_aa: CAIRWRELDTQYF

clone_size: -
j_call: TRBJ2-3
v_call: TRBV12-3/TRBV12-4
d_call: -
cdr3_nt: TGTGCCAGCAGTTTTTCAGATACGCAGTATTTT
cdr3_aa: CASSFSDTQYF

clone_size: -
j_call: TRBJ2-7
v_call: TRBV7-6
d_call: -
cdr3_nt: TGTGCCAGCAGCCGCCAGGGAGGGGGATCCTACGAGCAGTACTTC
cdr3_aa: CASSRQGGGSYEQYF

clone_size: -
j_call: TRBJ1-1
v_call: TRBV3-1/TRBV3-2
d_call: -
cdr3_nt: TGTGCCAGCAGCCAAGGTAGAGGCACCGAAGCTTTCTTT
cdr3_aa: CASSQGRGTEAFF

clone_size: -
j_call: TRBJ1-1
v_call: TRBV4-1
d_call: TRBD1
cdr3_nt: TGCGCCAGCAGCCAAGAAGTTCGGACAGGGACTGAAGCTTTCTTT
cdr3_aa: CASSQEVRTGTEAFF

clone_size: -
j_call: TRBJ1-1
v_call: TRBV19
d_call: -
cdr3_nt: TGTGCCAGTAGTGCCACAGGTTTGAACACTGAAGCTTTCTTT
cdr3_aa: CASSATGLNTEAFF

clone_size: -
j_call: TRBJ1-1
v_call: TRBV6-2/TRBV6-3
d_call: -
cdr3_nt: TGTGCCAGCAGCCTGACCTCACTACTCGGCACTGAAGCTTTCTTT
cdr3_aa: CASSLTSLLGTEAFF

clone_size: -
j_call: TRBJ2-3
v_call: TRBV5-1
d_call: -
cdr3_nt: TGCGCCAGCAGCTTTGGGAGCGAGGACACAGATACGCAGTATTTT
cdr3_aa: CASSFGSEDTDTQYF

clone_size: -
j_call: TRBJ2-3
v_call: TRBV19
d_call: TRBD1
cdr3_nt: TGTGCCAGTAGTATAGGCCAGGGGGCGGGCACAGATACGCAGTATTTT
cdr3_aa: CASSIGQGAGTDTQYF

clone_size: -
j_call: TRBJ1-5
v_call: TRBV7-9
d_call: -
cdr3_nt: TGTGCCAGCAGCTCCCTGACGGGGAATCAGCCCCAGCATTTT
cdr3_aa: CASSSLTGNQPQHF

clone_size: -
j_call: TRBJ2-1
v_call: TRBV19
d_call: -
cdr3_nt: TGTGCCACACGACAGTCCTACAATGAGCAGTTCTTC
cdr3_aa: CATRQSYNEQFF

clone_size: -
j_call: TRBJ1-6
v_call: TRBV3-1/TRBV3-2
d_call: -
cdr3_nt: TGTGCCAGCAGCGCGGACAGAAGGCCCCTCCACTTT
cdr3_aa: CASSADRRPLHF

clone_size: -
j_call: TRBJ2-7
v_call: TRBV11-3
d_call: -
cdr3_nt: TGTGCCAGCAGCTGGGCCTACGAGCAGTACTTC
cdr3_aa: CASSWAYEQYF

clone_size: -
j_call: TRBJ1-6
v_call: TRBV27
d_call: -
cdr3_nt: TGTGCCAGCAGTGCAGGGTCCTATAATTCACCCCTCCACTTT
cdr3_aa: CASSAGSYNSPLHF

clone_size: -
j_call: TRBJ1-2
v_call: TRBV6-2/TRBV6-3
d_call: -
cdr3_nt: TGTGCCAGCAGTTACCTAGGACGCCGGGAGATTGGGTATGGCTACACCTTC
cdr3_aa: CASSYLGRREIGYGYTF

clone_size: -
j_call: TRBJ1-5
v_call: TRBV15
d_call: -
cdr3_nt: TGTGCCACCAGCGGACAGATTAATCAGCCCCAGCATTTT
cdr3_aa: CATSGQINQPQHF

clone_size: -
j_call: TRBJ2-2
v_call: TRBV11-2
d_call: -
cdr3_nt: TGTGCCAGCAGCTTGGGTAGTACCGGGGAGCTGTTTTTT
cdr3_aa: CASSLGSTGELFF

clone_size: few
j_call: TRBJ1-5
v_call: TRBV30
d_call: -
cdr3_nt: TGTGCCTGGAGTGTAGGGTGGGGGAATCAGCCCCAGCATTTT
cdr3_aa: CAWSVGWGNQPQHF

clone_size: -
j_call: TRBJ2-5
v_call: TRBV30
d_call: TRBD2
cdr3_nt: TGTGCCTGGACGCCCGGACTAGGGTCGCACGCAGAGACCCAGTACTTC
cdr3_aa: CAWTPGLGSHAETQYF

clone_size: once
j_call: TRBJ2-7
v_call: TRBV5-1
d_call: -
cdr3_nt: TGCGCCAGCAGCTTGGGTATTTACTACGAGCAGTACTTC
cdr3_aa: CASSLGIYYEQYF

clone_size: -
j_call: TRBJ2-1
v_call: TRBV7-8
d_call: -
cdr3_nt: TGTGCCAGCAGCTTAGGCCCGGCGAGAAGCTCCTACAATGAGCAGTTCTTC
cdr3_aa: CASSLGPARSSYNEQFF

clone_size: -
j_call: TRBJ1-2
v_call: TRBV24-1
d_call: -
cdr3_nt: TGTGCCACCAGTGAGAACGACTATGGCTACACCTTC
cdr3_aa: CATSENDYGYTF

clone_size: -
j_call: TRBJ2-5
v_call: TRBV5-1
d_call: -
cdr3_nt: TGCGCCAGCAGCTACAACCGGAGGGCGGGGGAGACCCAGTACTTC
cdr3_aa: CASSYNRRAGETQYF

clone_size: -
j_call: TRBJ1-1
v_call: TRBV7-8
d_call: -
cdr3_nt: TGTGCCAGCAGCCCCAAAGGGGGGTGGGTGAGCACTGAAGCTTTCTTT
cdr3_aa: CASSPKGGWVSTEAFF

clone_size: -
j_call: TRBJ2-3
v_call: TRBV30
d_call: -
cdr3_nt: TGTGCCTGGAGTGTACAAGTATGGGATACGCAGTATTTT
cdr3_aa: CAWSVQVWDTQYF